Included here is one T cell receptor (beta chain) sequence, with context. What antigen it recognizes has not been identified. Qualities for individual bases were not recorded, and no much larger clone is one base off. The time point label of this sample denotes: blood 4 weeks post-SBRT, at nephrectomy. The treatment or condition label for this specimen denotes: 15 Gy SBRT to primary tumor, nephrectomy 4 weeks later. Samples were obtained from a clinical trial, in which 15 Gy stereotactic body radiation therapy was delivered to primary renal cell carcinomas and nephrectomy was performed 4 weeks later. Serial peripheral blood from radiation-treated patients was sampled at baseline, 2 weeks and 4 weeks after SBRT to track tumor-enriched clonotypes. Renal cell carcinoma with clear cell pathology was present in all patients. The QIAamp DNA Blood Mini Kit (Qiagen) was used to prepare genomic DNA for TCR sequencing. The analyses included only samples that passed all quality control checks.

The germline V gene (reference sequence) yields MNHEY for CDR1 and SMNVEV for CDR2. From the cysteine up to the phenylalanine, the CDR3 has a length of 13 residues. Of the read, only the CDR3 DNA is kept; its 39 bases are in frame from base 1. The trim is 7 bases for V and 1 base for J, with a gap of 7 bases between the germline ends. The sample comes from a study of radiation and T cells in renal cell carcinoma (dated by TCRdb to 2018 to 2021). Context from the whole study: A total of fewer than 55 samples underwent TCR beta sequencing, made up of approximately 26 tumors and about 27 peripheral blood samples. The last blood draw happened 4 weeks after radiation, timed to coincide with nephrectomy. Across all 50 or so samples, 4 million or so unique CDR3 nucleotide sequences encoding around 2,500,000 unique CDR3 amino acid sequences were identified. What the research found in general, with its limitations: Changes in the blood repertoire were not tracked past 4 weeks after treatment. Top tumor clonotypes rose in blood from baseline to 2 weeks post-radiation, then contracted by 4 weeks, suggesting transient expansion of tumor-resident clones. With a single-armed trial design, the study had no way to address how radiation dose or scheduling affects the TCR repertoire. No pretreatment tumor biopsies were available, so the baseline intratumoral presence of clonotypes could not be determined.

The immunoSEQ kit was used, according to the manufacturer's recommendations, to generate TCR beta libraries from genomic DNA. To prepare libraries, a first multiplex PCR with proprietary primers was run, followed by a second PCR that added unique barcodes, and a bead cleanup was done after each round. Each sample batch included a kit-provided positive control reaction and a negative control reaction. The final libraries were assessed on an Agilent 4200 TapeStation D1000 ScreenTape, pooled by volume, and quantified by qPCR. An Illumina NextSeq500 fitted with a MidOutput 150-cycle cartridge performed the sequencing, running 156 Read1 cycles and 15 Index1 cycles with the kit's custom primers. The pooled library was loaded at approximately 0.95 pM with approximately 20% PhiX control spiked in. The authors processed their data as follows. Vendor-processed data were analyzed in R, and a clonotype was defined as all T cells sharing the same CDR3 nucleotide sequence. In the clone abundance analyses, frequencies in each sample were normalized to that sample's 10,000 most abundant clones. Before analysis, public T cell clones were removed, and these numbered fewer than six per sample on average. An abundance difference of at least 32-fold between compartments was the criterion for calling clonotypes tumor-enriched or baseline blood-enriched. Clonotypes expanded or contracted between blood time points were identified with a beta-binomial differential abundance model. Tumor-blood repertoire similarity was measured with the Baroni-Urbani and Buser coefficient, and group comparisons used two-tailed Wilcoxon tests in R. In its TCRdb copy, this immuneACCESS table keeps in-frame sequences only and misses some clones. Where compared with another copy, unresolved V genes explain less than half of these, and the others have no known cause. That table is the source of V, J and clone size, and D and trimming were worked out from the DNA. The sample contains around 95,000 clones, around 84% of them found a single time. The top ten clonotypes cover roughly 7.9% of the sample.

The chain is encoded by TRBV27 joined to TRBJ2-2, with the identity of the D gene unclear. Sequences were derived from blood, sampled from a patient whose treatment included radiotherapy and nephrectomy. The receptor's source is a man in his sixties with renal cell carcinoma. The CDR3 protein: CASNQGNTGELFF. The sequence in DNA is TGTGCCAGCAACCAAGGGAACACCGGGGAGCTGTTTTTT.